The 6 T cell receptor beta chains listed next were all sequenced from one sample in a study of CD8 T cells in Susac syndrome (dated by TCRdb to between 2018 and 2020). The library was built by means of the immunoSEQ multiplex PCR assay. RNA was extracted using the RNeasy kit, and roughly 0.45 to 1 ug of the RNA was reverse transcribed with random hexamers. TCRdb itself trimmed the public reads at Q25 with fastp, ran MiXCR and retained productive beta chains. Rows are combined by CDR3 protein, so each entry shows the most common genes and DNA. This sample gives some 150,000 distinct CDR3 sequences in total; about 94% of them show up just once. The ten most abundant clones make up just over 0.2% of the sample. Sequencing was done on a sample of CD8+ T cells from PBMCs. Receptor source: a human donor with multiple sclerosis.

The chain combines TRBV14 with TRBJ2-1, with TRBD1 matching 7 bases. The J segment lost 9 bases and the V segment lost 4 bases, leaving 3 bases of the junction unmatched. This CDR3 comprises 12 residues. CDR1 SGHDN and CDR2 FVKESK come from the germline V gene. CDR3 in amino acids: CASSPNRGEQFF. As DNA, the CDR3 is TGTGCCAGCAGCCCAAACAGGGGTGAGCAGTTCTTC.

The chain recombines TRBV9 with TRBJ2-7; D ambiguous. The CDR3 has 13 residues. The germline V gene has CDR1 SGDLS and CDR2 YYNGEE. V was cut by 0 bases and J by 2 bases, with 6 bases left in between. The CDR3 is CASSVDTPYEQYF. The CDR3 region has the DNA TGTGCCAGCAGCGTAGATACCCCCTACGAGCAGTACTTC.

The chain combines TRBV30 with TRBJ1-1; TRBD1 is a possible D gene (6 bases). Trimming removed 4 bases from V and 5 bases from J, with 14 bases in between. The CDR3 has 13 amino acids. Germline V gene lookup returns CDR1 GTSNPN and CDR2 SVGIG (reference sequence). CDR3 in amino acids: CAWIRRGRTEAFF. Written as DNA, the CDR3 is TGTGCCTGGATACGCCGGGGGCGGACTGAAGCTTTCTTT.

The chain combines TRBV5-1 with TRBJ2-7; D gene ambiguous. Germline-derived CDR1 and CDR2 are SGHRS and YFSETQ. Trimming removed 0 bases from V and 2 bases from J, with 6 bases in between. The CDR3 runs 13 residues. The CDR3 here is CASSLDTTYEQYF. CDR3 DNA sequence: TGCGCCAGCAGCTTGGACACCACCTACGAGCAGTACTTC.

The chain combines TRBV20-1 with TRBJ2-7; 7 positions agree with TRBD1. The CDR3 sequence is 13 residues long. V was pared by 6 bases and J by 0 bases, with 5 bases of the junction left unmatched. From germline, CDR1 is DFQATT and CDR2 SNEGSKA (reference sequence). CDR3 nucleotides: TGCAGTGCCGGACAGGCATACTCCTACGAGCAGTACTTC. Translated: CSAGQAYSYEQYF.

This clonotype was recorded once. The V and J genes are TRBV5-6 and TRBJ1-1; D not certain. V was cut by 0 bases and J by 4 bases, with 10 bases left in between. CDR3 size: 14 residues. Germline loops: CDR1 SGHDT, CDR2 YYEEEE. In DNA form, the CDR3 reads TGTGCCAGCAGCTTGGGCACAGTCCCCACTGAAGCTTTCTTT. Residues: CASSLGTVPTEAFF.